This T cell receptor (beta chain) was captured in a study of CD8+ T cells in alopecia areata. Whole-study context: The duration of tofacitinib was 6 to 18 months, with 6 months off drug afterward. Regarding the study as a whole: Compared with normal scalp, lesional scalp had higher clonality and more expanded CD8+ clones. In scalp samples, resident alphabeta T cells of normal skin are also sequenced.

Germline lookup yields CDR1 SGHAT and CDR2 FQDESV (reference sequence). This CDR3 has 14 amino acids. V lost 8 bases and J lost 0; bases outside the gene matches: 4. Samples from alopecia areata patients were lesional scalp punch biopsies and peripheral blood. Comments on this clone: The antigen is unknown.

Sequencing templates came from extracted RNA that was reverse transcribed into cDNA. TCRdb's copy holds only in-frame clones and misses some; the assay was immunoSEQ multiplex PCR. This table holds more than 200,000 clones, about 68% found once. The sequence was obtained from a human donor with alopecia areata. This chain joins TRBV11-1 and TRBJ1-1; TRBD1 matches 9 bases. The source material was CD4+ T cells sorted from blood, sampled at week 0. The CDR3 region is CASGGQGLNTEAFF. In DNA, the CDR3 is TGTGCCAGCGGGGGACAGGGTTTGAACACTGAAGCTTTCTTT.